Given below is one T cell receptor (beta chain) in context. Looked up from germline, CDR1 is LNHDA and CDR2 is SQIVND (reference sequence). The CDR3 contains 16 residues. The trim removed 7 bases at V and 1 base at J, leaving 6 bases unmatched. This sample is drawn from a study of T cell changes during pregnancy in multiple sclerosis. Sequenced by immunoSEQ multiplex PCR; TCRdb stores in-frame clones only, minus some. The table records 90,000 to 120,000 clones, 85% to 95% of them present only once. The starting material was peripheral blood, obtained in the third trimester of pregnancy. This chain joins TRBV19 and TRBJ2-6; TRBD1 matches at 8 bases. The receptor was derived from a female donor in good health, enrolled as a control in a pregnancy study. In DNA form, the CDR3 reads TGTGCCAGTAAACGGACAGGGTCTTCTGGGGCCAACGTCCTGACTTTC. This gives the protein CASKRTGSSGANVLTF.